The clone carrying this T cell receptor (beta chain) was counted at least ten times. Its cognate antigen is unknown. MiXCR was run by TCRdb on the 5' RACE reads, yielding one entry per CDR3 protein. The sample lists some 270,000 distinct CDR3 sequences, approximately 8.6% occurring once. This CDR3 has 14 residues. J was trimmed by 5 bases and V by 4 bases; bases with no gene match: 5. Germline V gene sequence: CDR1 SQVTM, CDR2 ANQGSEA. This record belongs to a study of identical twins. Overall study results and limits: Instead of following the same donors, the conclusions were based on cross-sectional statistical analysis. Models underpredicted monozygotic twin sharing of out-of-frame TCR alpha.

These data were likewise used in another study, on yellow fever vaccine responses in identical twins.

This chain joins TRBV29-1 and TRBJ1-4; 9 positions match TRBD1. What was sequenced was CD8+ T cells sorted from blood. The TCR was taken from a woman under 30 in good health. The CDR3 protein is CSVGDREYNEKLFF. The CDR3 nucleotides are TGCAGCGTTGGGGACAGGGAGTACAATGAAAAACTGTTTTTT.